One sample yielded the 8 T cell receptor beta chains listed below, sequenced in a study of T cell repertoires in aging, cancer and after chemotherapy. Multiplex touch-down PCR with TRB-A/B primers amplified rearranged V-D-J TRB sequences. TCRdb independently ran MiXCR on the multiplex PCR reads; one entry per CDR3 protein. The table lists roughly 4,100 distinct CDR3 sequences, roughly 25% of them singletons, with roughly 15% in the top ten. Amplification of TCR beta used genomic DNA extracted from peripheral blood. The sample consisted of blood. These receptors came from a human donor with a solid tumor.

This clonotype is medium-sized (0.01 to 0.1%) in the sample. The genes are TRBV30 and TRBJ1-5, with unresolved D. Trimming took 1 base from V and 5 from J, leaving 9 bases between them. The germline gives CDR1 GTSNPN, CDR2 SVGIG (reference sequence). The length of the CDR3 is 13 residues. The CDR3 DNA sequence: TGTGCCTGGAGTGGTGACCGGGATCAGCCCCAGCATTTT. This gives the protein CAWSGDRDQPQHF.

This clonotype was counted between two and nine times. V and J are TRBV18 and TRBJ2-5, with D possibly matching TRBD2 (6 bases). Germline values: CDR1 KGHSH, CDR2 LQKENI. V lost 2 bases to trimming and J lost 4 bases, with 14 bases between them. The CDR3 totals 15 residues. The CDR3, as DNA: TGTGCCAGCTCACCAAGCCGCGGGGTAGGAGAGACCCAGTACTTC. Encoded protein: CASSPSRGVGETQYF. Using reference TRBV18 and TRBJ2-5 for the parts outside the CDR3, the full variable domain is NAGVMQNPRHLVRRRGQEARLRCSPMKGHSHVYWYRQLPEEGLKFMVYLQKENIIDESGMPKERFSAEFPKEGPSILRIQQVVRGDSAAYFCASSPSRGVGETQYFGPGTRLLVL.

The rearrangement joins TRBV20-1 to TRBJ1-1, with TRBD1 as a possible D gene (6 bases). V dropped 3 bases and J dropped 5 bases, with 10 bases sitting between them. Per germline, CDR1 DFQATT and CDR2 SNEGSKA (reference sequence). The CDR3 runs to 12 residues. CDR3 sequence: CSARRGATEAFF. The CDR3 DNA follows: TGCAGTGCTAGGAGGGGGGCAACTGAAGCTTTCTTT.

In its sample, this clonotype is medium-sized (0.01 to 0.1%). The chain employs TRBV19 and TRBJ1-1; D not resolved. Germline CDR1 LNHDA, CDR2 SQIVND (reference sequence). V dropped 2 bases and J dropped 3 bases, with 7 bases sitting between them. This CDR3 contains 13 residues. The CDR3 protein is CASSIRSYTEAFF. In nucleotides, the CDR3 is TGTGCCAGTAGTATAAGAAGTTACACTGAAGCTTTCTTT.

As concerns this clonotype: A much larger clone lies a single base off, so this may be a read error. The rearrangement links TRBV5-5 to TRBJ1-2, with D maybe TRBD1 (5 bases). The V gene's germline CDR1 is SGHKS and CDR2 YYEKEE (reference sequence). V lost 2 bases and J lost 5, with 7 bases in between. The CDR3 runs 12 residues. In nucleotides, the CDR3 is TGTGCCAGCAGCTTAGCAGGGTATGGCTACACCTTC. Translating it yields CASSLAGYGYTF.

This clonotype is medium-sized by share. As DNA, the CDR3 is TGTGCCAGCAGTGAATTCGGCTACGAGCAGTACTTC. Protein product: CASSEFGYEQYF. V usage is TRBV6-1 and J usage is TRBJ2-7; no firm D call. Germline-derived CDR1 and CDR2 are MNHNS and SASEGT. The V and J ends lost 2 bases and 3 bases respectively, with 5 bases between them. This CDR3 region has 12 residues.

This clonotype is classed as medium-sized. The chain carries TRBV18 and TRBJ2-2; D gene uncertain. The CDR3 runs 15 residues. V was trimmed by 6 bases and J by 0 bases, leaving 11 bases between them. Per germline, CDR1 KGHSH and CDR2 LQKENI. CDR3 in amino acids: CASSPNLANTGELFF. The CDR3 nucleotides are TGTGCCAGCTCCCCAAATTTAGCGAACACCGGGGAGCTGTTTTTT.

This clonotype was seen only a few times. The chain couples TRBV10-3 to TRBJ2-2; TRBD2 matches at 15 bases. The germline V gene has CDR1 ENHRY and CDR2 SYGVKD. With 7 bases clipped from V and 5 bases from J, the junction kept 2 bases outside the gene matches. The CDR3 loop spans 15 amino acids. The CDR3 here is CAIKGLAGGTGELFF. CDR3 in DNA: TGTGCCATCAAGGGACTAGCGGGAGGAACCGGGGAGCTGTTTTTT.